This TCR beta chain appears in the sequencing data of a study of T cell repertoires in cytomegalovirus infection. Across the study: Public TCR beta signatures provided an indication of both CMV infection and a matching HLA type.

This clonotype appeared a few times. Its target is unknown. Study-level points and caveats: Identification of carriers of CMV plus the relevant HLA was performed using cumulative public TCR beta family frequency. HLA-C-restricted CMV clonotypes gave the most frequent clonotype in two of eight donors.

TCRdb reanalysed the reads using MiXCR and keeps one entry per CDR3 protein. The table records about 230,000 distinct CDR3 sequences, 6% to 8% of them present only once. Germline CDR1 SNHLY, CDR2 FYNNEI. The CDR3 runs to 13 residues. The V segment lost 5 bases and the J segment 13 bases; nucleotides outside the gene matches: 13. The chain couples TRBV2 to TRBJ1-2, with TRBD1 matching 7 bases. The TCR sequence derives from a human donor in good health (CMV status not recorded). Some clones in this sample may be carry-over from other donors' samples. The material sequenced was PBMCs. For the CDR3, the DNA is TGTGCCAGCAGTCCCCGGGACAGAATTTCGGGCACCTTC. It is translated as CASSPRDRISGTF. The complete variable domain, with remaining parts taken from reference TRBV2 and TRBJ1-2, reads EPEVTQTPSHQVTQMGQEVILRCVPISNHLYFYWYRQILGQKVEFLVSFYNNEISEKSEIFDDQFSVERPDGSNFTLKIRSTKLEDSAMYFCASSPRDRISGTFGSGTRLTVV.